The next 17 T cell receptor beta chains were all read from a single sample in a study of early T cells in non-severe SARS-CoV-2 infection. TCRdb processed the 5' RACE reads anew with MiXCR; each CDR3 protein has one entry. The sample holds around 99,000 distinct CDR3 sequences, roughly 15% seen once. The sample in question was whole blood, obtained at baseline. Receptors originate from an adult who was a healthcare worker with PCR-confirmed SARS-CoV-2 infection or an uninfected control (not recorded which).

The chain is built from TRBV12-3 or TRBV12-4 and TRBJ1-5, with D possibly TRBD1 on 6 matching bases. There are 13 residues in the CDR3. V was clipped by 6 bases and J by 7 bases, with 13 bases between them. The CDR3 loop is CASSHPGVQPQHF. The CDR3 bases are TGTGCCAGCAGCCACCCAGGGGTCCAGCCCCAGCATTTT.

This chain's CDR3 is CASSHAGGEQYF. CDR3 sequence (DNA): TGTGCCAGCAGTCATGCAGGGGGCGAGCAGTACTTC. The chain combines TRBV12-3 or TRBV12-4 with TRBJ2-7, with TRBD1 matching 7 bases. The length of the CDR3 is 12 residues. The trim removed 5 bases at V and 6 bases at J, leaving 4 bases unmatched.

This clonotype has just a few counts. The chain uses TRBV5-6 and TRBJ2-7; no definite D call. V was clipped by 2 bases and J by 0 bases, with 6 bases between them. There are 13 residues in the CDR3. The germline CDR1 and CDR2 sequences are SGHDT and YYEEEE. The CDR3 region is CASSFLHSYEQYF. In nucleotides, the CDR3 is TGTGCCAGCAGCTTCCTACACTCCTACGAGCAGTACTTC.

This clonotype was seen more than once but under ten times. V is TRBV7-9 and J is TRBJ2-2, with 7 nucleotides matching TRBD2. CDR3 length equals 14 residues. After removal of 11 bases from V and 4 bases from J, the junction contained 10 bases not matched to a gene. Germline V gene data show CDR1 as SEHNR and CDR2 as FQNEAQ (reference sequence). CDR3 in amino acids: CAGKRDSGTGELFF. The CDR3 DNA sequence: TGTGCCGGCAAGCGGGATTCTGGCACCGGGGAGCTGTTTTTT.

This clonotype has a count of ten or more. The V gene is TRBV12-3 or TRBV12-4, the J gene TRBJ2-2, with D possibly matching TRBD2 (6 bases). Trimming cost V 6 bases and J 1 base, with 15 bases left between them. CDR3 size: 16 residues. The DNA for the CDR3 is TGTGCCAGCAGGGGGAGGATCCAACAGAACACCGGGGAGCTGTTTTTT. It translates to CASRGRIQQNTGELFF.

This chain uses TRBV2 with TRBJ2-3; D not resolved. V was cut by 5 bases and J by 2 bases, with 11 bases left in between. Germline V lookup: CDR1 SNHLY, CDR2 FYNNEI. CDR3 length: 14 residues. The CDR3 sequence: CASSRAVSTDTQYF. In DNA form, the CDR3 reads TGTGCCAGCAGTAGGGCGGTATCCACAGATACGCAGTATTTT.

A remark on this clonotype: This likely comes from a read error, as the CDR3 has no conserved phenylalanine or tryptophan at its end. This chain links TRBV6-5 with TRBJ1-2; a weak D match, TRBD1 (6 bases). V was cut by 6 bases and J by 4 bases, with 15 bases left in between. This CDR3 region has 14 residues. In germline, CDR1 is MNHEY, CDR2 SVGAGI. CDR3 loop: CASRTGQHFYGYTL. DNA for the CDR3: TGTGCCAGCAGAACGGGACAACACTTCTATGGCTACACCCTC.

J is TRBJ1-1 and V is TRBV28; D call uncertain. The CDR3 extends over 13 amino acids. CDR1 MDHEN and CDR2 SYDVKM come from the germline V gene. The germline V and J ends were trimmed by 2 bases and 1 base, with 5 bases remaining between them. The CDR3 is CASSLLKNTEAFF. The DNA of the CDR3 is TGTGCCAGCAGTTTACTCAAGAACACTGAAGCTTTCTTT. The variable domain in full, completed from reference TRBV28 and TRBJ1-1, reads DVKVTQSSRYLVKRTGEKVFLECVQDMDHENMFWYRQDPGLGLRLIYFSYDVKMKEKGDIPEGYSVSREKKERFSLILESASTNQTSMYLCASSLLKNTEAFFGQGTRLTVV.

The chain couples TRBV28 to TRBJ2-5; tentatively, D is TRBD2 (6 bases). Trimming pared 3 bases from V and 4 bases from J, leaving 15 bases between. Germline V lookup: CDR1 MDHEN, CDR2 SYDVKM. The CDR3 has 15 amino acids. The CDR3 sequence: CASSLSRGGGETQYF. The CDR3 DNA follows: TGTGCCAGCAGTTTGAGTAGGGGAGGCGGAGAGACCCAGTACTTC.

This clonotype has at least ten counts. The V and J genes are TRBV7-6 and TRBJ2-7; 7 bases fit TRBD2. The CDR3 totals 16 residues. V lost 4 bases, J lost 2 bases, and 11 bases stayed unmatched. Germline CDR1 SGHVS, CDR2 FNYEAQ. CDR3 sequence: CASSSSPGGSTYEQYF. For the CDR3, the DNA is TGTGCCAGCAGCTCCTCGCCAGGCGGGAGTACCTACGAGCAGTACTTC.

There are a few counts of this clonotype. The V and J genes are TRBV2 and TRBJ2-5; TRBD2 is a possible D gene (6 bases). Between the trimmed V and J ends, which lost 3 bases and 4 bases, there was a span of 18 bases. The CDR3 loop spans 16 amino acids. Germline values: CDR1 SNHLY, CDR2 FYNNEI. CDR3 DNA: TGTGCCAGCAGTGATGGGGGGACCGTCACGACAGAGACCCAGTACTTC. Translated: CASSDGGTVTTETQYF.

This clonotype was counted only a few times. The V call is TRBV20-1, the J call TRBJ2-5; D is possibly TRBD1 or TRBD2 (5 bases each). The CDR3 length is 13 residues. Germline lookup yields CDR1 DFQATT and CDR2 SNEGSKA (reference sequence). Trimming shortened V by 1 base and J by 5 bases, and 11 bases separated the two germline ends. The CDR3 region is CSARVGGVETQYF. CDR3 sequence (DNA): TGCAGTGCTAGAGTTGGGGGAGTGGAGACCCAGTACTTC.

The rearrangement links TRBV12-3 or TRBV12-4 to TRBJ2-1, with a tentative D call TRBD1 (6 bases). V was clipped by 5 bases and J by 8 bases, with 19 bases between them. This CDR3 has 15 amino acids. The CDR3 region has the DNA TGTGCCAGCAGTGGCAGGGGACCTGGGATCGATGAGCAGTTCTTC. Translating gives CASSGRGPGIDEQFF.

J is TRBJ2-1 and V is TRBV7-6, with D perhaps TRBD1 (5 bases). The V gene's germline CDR1 is SGHVS and CDR2 FNYEAQ. Trimming took 7 bases from V and 4 from J, leaving 17 bases between them. The CDR3 contains 15 residues. The chain's CDR3 is CASTSGQDLYNEQFF. In DNA, the CDR3 is TGTGCCAGCACCTCCGGACAAGATCTTTACAATGAGCAGTTCTTC.

This clonotype has a count of ten or more. This chain links TRBV11-2 with TRBJ2-1; no clear D gene. CDR3 size: 15 residues. V lost 5 bases and J lost 0, with 11 bases in between. Germline assignment: CDR1 SGHAT and CDR2 FQNNGV. CDR3 amino acids: CASSLTVGSYNEQFF. The CDR3 region has the DNA TGTGCCAGCAGCCTAACTGTAGGCTCCTACAATGAGCAGTTCTTC.

This chain uses TRBV20-1 with TRBJ1-5; the match to TRBD1 covers 11 bases. V trimming: 6 bases; J trimming: 7 bases; junction bases outside the gene matches: 17. The CDR3 loop spans 17 amino acids. Germline CDR1 DFQATT, CDR2 SNEGSKA (reference sequence). The CDR3 bases are TGCAGTGCCCAGGACAGGGGGCGAGGTGATTGGCGACAGCCCCAGCATTTT. Amino acid sequence: CSAQDRGRGDWRQPQHF.

This chain links TRBV10-3 with TRBJ1-1; 9 bases are shared with TRBD1. Germline V lookup: CDR1 ENHRY, CDR2 SYGVKD. The CDR3 sequence is 14 residues long. V was pared by 5 bases and J by 7 bases, with 8 bases of the junction left unmatched. Here the CDR3 reads CAISSGQGRSEAFF. CDR3 DNA: TGTGCCATCAGTTCAGGACAGGGGAGGAGTGAAGCTTTCTTT.